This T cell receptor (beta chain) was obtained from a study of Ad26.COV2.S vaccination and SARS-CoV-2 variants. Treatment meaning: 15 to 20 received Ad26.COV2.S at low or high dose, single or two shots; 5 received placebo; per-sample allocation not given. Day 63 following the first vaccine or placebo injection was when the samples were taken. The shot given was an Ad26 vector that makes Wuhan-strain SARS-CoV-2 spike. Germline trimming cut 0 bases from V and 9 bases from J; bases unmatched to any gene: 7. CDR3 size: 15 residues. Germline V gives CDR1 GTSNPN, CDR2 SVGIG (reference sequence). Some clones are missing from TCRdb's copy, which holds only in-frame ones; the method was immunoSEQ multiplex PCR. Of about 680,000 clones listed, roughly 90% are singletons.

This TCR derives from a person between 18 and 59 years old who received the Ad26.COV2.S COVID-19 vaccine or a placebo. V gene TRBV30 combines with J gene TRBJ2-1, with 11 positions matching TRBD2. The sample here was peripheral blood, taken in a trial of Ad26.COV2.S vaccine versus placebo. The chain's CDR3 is CAWSVGSGRALEQFF. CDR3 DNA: TGTGCCTGGAGTGTAGGTAGCGGGAGGGCCCTTGAGCAGTTCTTC.